The subject of this entry is one T cell receptor beta chain. This sample is part of a study of blood T cell repertoires in COVID-19. As for the study in general: Material from acute and convalescent COVID-19 was sourced from the United States, Italy and Spain. T cells, B-cell-depleted T cells, or PBMCs provided the cDNA or gDNA that served as material.

The CDR3 sequence is 16 residues long. CDR1 is SGHTA and CDR2 is FQGNSA in the germline V gene. Trimming left V 5 bases short and J 6 bases short, with 20 bases between. Authors' data handling: From reference gene primer amplification, estimates of nucleated cell counts were derived. This table comes from immunoSEQ multiplex PCR, and its TCRdb copy is limited to in-frame clones, with some not included. That table is the source of V, J and clone size, and D and trimming were worked out from the DNA. The repertoire holds about 270,000 clones, with about 89% as singletons. The clonotype comes from a man aged 35 to 55 with active or convalescent COVID-19. The chain has TRBV7-2 and TRBJ1-5, with D possibly TRBD1 on 5 matching bases. Input material: peripheral blood. CDR3 DNA sequence: TGTGCCAGCAGCCTATTATCGGGGGGGTCGGGTCAGCCCCAGCATTTT. Protein: CASSLLSGGSGQPQHF.